This T cell receptor (beta chain) was obtained from a study of T cells in Graves' hyperthyroidism and ophthalmopathy. This clonotype was found many times. Its antigen is not identified. V lost 1 base and J 12 bases, leaving 10 bases between the germline ends. This CDR3 spans 12 amino acids. Per germline, CDR1 SGHTA and CDR2 FQGNSA. Findings of the study overall: Ophthalmopathy and stable hyperthyroidism were told apart by a 13 V-J model. Blood held most thyroid clonotypes expanded above 0.001 frequency.

TCR beta CDR3 regions were amplified from RNA. With the HTBI primer set, the TCR CDR3 went through a first round of RT-PCR. MiXCR, applied by TCRdb to the multiplex PCR reads, yields one record per CDR3 protein. This sample carries some 620,000 distinct CDR3 sequences, around 15% of them seen once, and the ten largest clones take over 3.5%. The rearrangement joins TRBV7-2 to TRBJ2-1; D is ambiguous. The sequence came from a woman in her 30s with Graves' hyperthyroidism. Input material: blood. In DNA form, the CDR3 reads TGTGCCAGCAGCTTAGATGGGGTAAGGCAGTTCTTC. Its translation is CASSLDGVRQFF.